The T cell receptor beta chain described here comes from a study of blood T cell repertoires in COVID-19. As for the study in general: Sites across the United States, Italy and Spain contributed samples from acute and convalescent COVID-19. The cDNA or gDNA used as material had been derived from T cells, B-cell-depleted T cells, or PBMCs.

The V gene end was trimmed by 5 bases and the J gene end by 2 bases; junction bases not matched to a gene: 6. The germline gives CDR1 LNHDA, CDR2 SQIVND (reference sequence). The CDR3 is made up of 16 amino acids. Per the authors' pipeline: Counts of nucleated cells, estimated from reference gene primer amplification, were obtained. Clones were sequenced by immunoSEQ multiplex PCR, and TCRdb holds only the in-frame ones, with some missing. That table supplies the V and J calls and clone size; D and trimming were determined from the DNA. The repertoire holds tens of thousands of clones, with approximately 82% as singletons.

This receptor was identified in a man in his fifties with active or convalescent COVID-19. Sequenced sample: peripheral blood. The gene calls are TRBV19 and TRBJ2-3; 11 nucleotides agree with TRBD2. The CDR3 is CASSLGTSGSTDTQYF. As DNA, the CDR3 is TGTGCCAGTAGTCTAGGGACTAGCGGTTCCACAGATACGCAGTATTTT.